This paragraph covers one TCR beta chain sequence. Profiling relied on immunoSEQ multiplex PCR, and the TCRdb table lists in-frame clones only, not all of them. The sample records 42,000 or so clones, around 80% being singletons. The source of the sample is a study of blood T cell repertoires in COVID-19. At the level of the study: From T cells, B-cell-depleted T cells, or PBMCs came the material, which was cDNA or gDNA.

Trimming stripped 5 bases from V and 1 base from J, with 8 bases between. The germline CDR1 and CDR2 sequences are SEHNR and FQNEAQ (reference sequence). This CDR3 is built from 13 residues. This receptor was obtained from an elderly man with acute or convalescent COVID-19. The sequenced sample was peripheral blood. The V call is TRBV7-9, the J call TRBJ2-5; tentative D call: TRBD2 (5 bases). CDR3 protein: CASSRGSQETQYF. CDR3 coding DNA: TGTGCCAGCAGCCGGGGATCCCAAGAGACCCAGTACTTC. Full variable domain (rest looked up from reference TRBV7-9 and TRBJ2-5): DTGVSQNPRHKITKRGQNVTFRCDPISEHNRLYWYRQTLGQGPEFLTYFQNEAQLEKSRLLSDRFSAERPKGSFSTLEIQRTEQGDSAMYLCASSRGSQETQYFGPGTRLLVL.